These T cell receptor beta chains were read from a single sample in a study of CD8 T cells in ankylosing spondylitis. Each CDR3 protein is one row after TCRdb ran MiXCR on the 5' RACE reads. The sample has 700,000 or so distinct CDR3 sequences; roughly 19% are singletons. Sequenced sample: blood, either unsorted or a sorted T cell fraction (not recorded which). Receptors originate from a male donor with ankylosing spondylitis. CDR3s include the opening cysteine and the closing phenylalanine or tryptophan. A D gene is named only where the DNA matches it firmly. The listing skips clone size in some rows; elsewhere it reads once, few, many or a size class.

V gene: TRBV9; J gene: TRBJ1-1; D gene: TRBD1; clone size: .; CDR3 DNA: TGTGCCAGCAGCGAACCGGGACAGGGAGTTGGTGAAGCTTTCTTT; CDR3 protein: CASSEPGQGVGEAFF
V gene: TRBV10-3; J gene: TRBJ1-1; D gene: TRBD1; clone size: many; CDR3 DNA: TGTGCCATCAGTCCGGACAGGGACGTACCTGAAGCTTTCTTT; CDR3 protein: CAISPDRDVPEAFF
V gene: TRBV27; J gene: TRBJ1-5; D gene: .; clone size: many; CDR3 DNA: TGTGCCAGCAGTTTATTCGACGTCTATAGCAATCAGCCCCAGCATTTT; CDR3 protein: CASSLFDVYSNQPQHF
V gene: TRBV4-1; J gene: TRBJ2-7; D gene: .; clone size: few; CDR3 DNA: TGCGCCAGCAGCCGGGGGACGTTAGACTTCCACGAGCAGTACTTC; CDR3 protein: CASSRGTLDFHEQYF
V gene: TRBV29-1; J gene: TRBJ2-4; D gene: .; clone size: .; CDR3 DNA: TGCAGCGTTACCAGGGAAGAAAACATTCAGTACTTC; CDR3 protein: CSVTREENIQYF
V gene: TRBV12-3/TRBV12-4; J gene: TRBJ2-3; D gene: .; clone size: .; CDR3 DNA: TGTGCCAGCAGAGGGGGGGCCGGCCCGGATACGCAGTATTTT; CDR3 protein: CASRGGAGPDTQYF
V gene: TRBV6-1; J gene: TRBJ2-1; D gene: TRBD2; clone size: .; CDR3 DNA: TGTGCCAGCGCAACCGGGACTAGCGTCAATGAGCAGTTCTTC; CDR3 protein: CASATGTSVNEQFF
V gene: TRBV4-1; J gene: TRBJ2-7; D gene: .; clone size: few; CDR3 DNA: TGCGCCAGCAGCCTATCTCCGGGAGATTCCTACGAGCAGTACTTC; CDR3 protein: CASSLSPGDSYEQYF
V gene: TRBV20-1; J gene: TRBJ2-7; D gene: TRBD2; clone size: few; CDR3 DNA: TGCAGTGCTAGAGATCCCGGGACTAGCGGGGGGGCCTACGAGCAGTACTTC; CDR3 protein: CSARDPGTSGGAYEQYF
V gene: TRBV12-3/TRBV12-4; J gene: TRBJ1-3; D gene: .; clone size: few; CDR3 DNA: TGTGCCAGCAGTTTCGAACAGGGCTCTGGAAACACCATATATTTT; CDR3 protein: CASSFEQGSGNTIYF
V gene: TRBV29-1; J gene: TRBJ2-1; D gene: TRBD1; clone size: .; CDR3 DNA: TGCAGCGTTGAAGGTTCGGGTGGTCAGGGGGAAAATGAGCAGTTCTTC; CDR3 protein: CSVEGSGGQGENEQFF
V gene: TRBV9; J gene: TRBJ2-2; D gene: .; clone size: few; CDR3 DNA: TGTGCCAGCAGCGACCCGCTAGACAGGACCTCGAACACCGGGGAGCTGTTTTTT; CDR3 protein: CASSDPLDRTSNTGELFF
V gene: TRBV4-2; J gene: TRBJ1-1; D gene: TRBD1; clone size: .; CDR3 DNA: TGTGCCAGCAGCCAAGAACGGGACAGGGTGACGAACACTGAAGCTTTCTTT; CDR3 protein: CASSQERDRVTNTEAFF
V gene: TRBV12-3/TRBV12-4; J gene: TRBJ2-1; D gene: .; clone size: many; CDR3 DNA: TGTGCCAGCAGCTTCCAGGGTGGCTCCTACAATGAGCAGTTCTTC; CDR3 protein: CASSFQGGSYNEQFF
V gene: TRBV12-3/TRBV12-4; J gene: TRBJ2-3; D gene: TRBD1; clone size: few; CDR3 DNA: TGTGCCAGCAGTTACCCGCAGGGGGCCGAGGGCACAGATACGCAGTATTTT; CDR3 protein: CASSYPQGAEGTDTQYF
V gene: TRBV4-3; J gene: TRBJ2-3; D gene: .; clone size: many; CDR3 DNA: TGCGCCAGCAGCCAAGATCTAGGCGGGGCGTCAGATACGCAGTATTTT; CDR3 protein: CASSQDLGGASDTQYF
V gene: TRBV5-6; J gene: TRBJ2-7; D gene: TRBD2; clone size: many; CDR3 DNA: TGTGCCAGCAGCTCTTTTAGCGGGGAAGCCTACGAGCAGTACTTC; CDR3 protein: CASSSFSGEAYEQYF